The 21 T cell receptor beta chains in this list originate from one sample, sequenced in a study of neurological immune-mediated disorders. TCRdb analysed the 5' RACE reads with MiXCR anew, one entry per CDR3 protein. The profile shows over 40,000 distinct CDR3 sequences, roughly 6.3% of them singletons. Sequencing was done on a sample of CD4+ T cells from blood. The receptor set was obtained from a woman between 40 and 50 years old in good health.

The rearrangement links TRBV15 to TRBJ1-4, with no clear D. Per germline, CDR1 LNHNV and CDR2 YYDKDF (reference sequence). The V and J ends lost 5 bases and 4 bases respectively, with 17 bases between them. This CDR3 is 16 amino acids long. The CDR3 coding sequence is TGTGCCACCAGCGGAGGGTCGAGGGCCTTTAATGAAAAACTGTTTTTT. Its protein is CATSGGSRAFNEKLFF.

This clonotype was detected ten times or more. V gene TRBV10-3 combines with J gene TRBJ2-1; no definite D call. Germline V gene data show CDR1 as ENHRY and CDR2 as SYGVKD. The CDR3 is 14 amino acids. Trimming cost V 3 bases and J 8 bases, with 14 bases left between them. CDR3 region: CAISDTGSFDEQFF. The CDR3, as DNA: TGTGCCATCAGTGATACGGGTTCTTTCGATGAGCAGTTCTTC.

This clonotype was seen ten or more times. The J gene is TRBJ2-2, the V gene TRBV5-1; D gene ambiguous. Germline CDR1 SGHRS, CDR2 YFSETQ. The length of the CDR3 is 16 residues. The V and J ends lost 2 bases and 0 bases respectively, with 11 bases between them. Here the CDR3 reads CASSFPTGPNTGELFF. In DNA, the CDR3 is TGCGCCAGCAGCTTCCCGACTGGCCCGAACACCGGGGAGCTGTTTTTT.

This clonotype has at least ten counts. The chain joins TRBV5-1 to TRBJ1-2; D call uncertain. The CDR3 extends over 14 amino acids. V lost 2 bases, J lost 3 bases, and 11 bases lay in between. Per the germline V gene, CDR1 is SGHRS and CDR2 is YFSETQ. The CDR3 protein is CASSLPGEYYGYTF. The CDR3 coding sequence is TGCGCCAGCAGCTTACCCGGGGAGTACTATGGCTACACCTTC.

V usage is TRBV19 and J usage is TRBJ2-1; 9 bases map to TRBD2. Germline V CDR1 and CDR2: LNHDA, SQIVND (reference sequence). The CDR3 loop spans 15 amino acids. Trimming removed 6 bases from V and 7 bases from J; junction bases left unmatched: 10. CDR3 sequence: CASRIISGRGNEQFF. In DNA, the CDR3 is TGTGCCAGTAGGATTATTAGCGGGAGAGGAAATGAGCAGTTCTTC.

There are many counts of this clonotype. This chain connects TRBV2 to TRBJ2-6; TRBD2 aligns across 7 bases. The ends lost 8 bases at V and 11 bases at J; junction bases unmatched: 6. The CDR3 runs 12 residues. Germline loops: CDR1 SNHLY, CDR2 FYNNEI. The CDR3 nucleotides read TGTGCCAGCGGGGAGGGGCCACACGTCCTGACTTTC. Translation gives CASGEGPHVLTF.

This clonotype was recorded at least ten times. This chain links TRBV3-1 with TRBJ2-2, with TRBD2 matching over 10 bases. The CDR3 is 14 amino acids. CDR1 is LGHDT, CDR2 YNNKEL, per germline (reference sequence). V shed 4 bases and J 6 bases; nucleotides not matched to a gene: 2. CDR3 sequence (DNA): TGTGCCAGCAGCCGCCTAGCGGGAGCCGGGGAGCTGTTTTTT. Translated, it gives CASSRLAGAGELFF.

This clonotype was observed many times. This chain joins TRBV5-1 and TRBJ1-1; D might be TRBD1 (6 bases). The CDR3 is 16 residues long. Trimming cost V 4 bases and J 0 bases, with 16 bases left between them. Germline V CDR1 and CDR2: SGHRS, YFSETQ. CDR3 sequence (DNA): TGCGCCAGCAGCCTCCTTGGGGGCCGCATGAACACTGAAGCTTTCTTT. Its protein product is CASSLLGGRMNTEAFF.

There are many counts of this clonotype. V and J are TRBV20-1 and TRBJ2-2, with no clear D. V was trimmed by 5 bases and J by 1 base, leaving 8 bases between them. Germline CDR1 and CDR2: DFQATT and SNEGSKA (reference sequence). The CDR3 sequence is 13 residues long. The DNA of the CDR3 is TGCAGTGCTCCTCGACTGAACACCGGGGAGCTGTTTTTT. It yields the protein CSAPRLNTGELFF.

There are a few counts of this clonotype. The rearrangement uses TRBV5-1 and TRBJ2-3; 9 bases match TRBD1. Germline-derived CDR1 and CDR2 are SGHRS and YFSETQ. CDR3 length: 15 residues. V shed 0 bases, J shed 3 bases, and the junction held 2 bases outside the gene matches. The CDR3 is CASSLGQGGTDTQYF. The CDR3 nucleotides are TGCGCCAGCAGCTTGGGACAGGGGGGAACAGATACGCAGTATTTT. Looking up the rest from reference TRBV5-1 and TRBJ2-3 gives the full variable domain: KAGVTQTPRYLIKTRGQQVTLSCSPISGHRSVSWYQQTPGQGLQFLFEYFSETQRNKGNFPGRFSGRQFSNSRSEMNVSTLELGDSALYLCASSLGQGGTDTQYFGPGTRLTVL.

Many counts were recorded for this clonotype. V gene TRBV20-1 combines with J gene TRBJ2-2, with a tentative D call TRBD1 (6 bases). The CDR3 extends over 13 amino acids. CDR1 is DFQATT and CDR2 is SNEGSKA in the germline V gene (reference sequence). V gave up 4 bases and J gave up 5 bases, with 11 bases separating them. The CDR3 is CSAMMTGTGELFF. Written as DNA, the CDR3 is TGCAGTGCTATGATGACAGGAACCGGGGAGCTGTTTTTT.

This clonotype was counted at least ten times. J is TRBJ1-2 and V is TRBV18, with 7 positions matching TRBD1. This CDR3 has 14 residues. The trim removed 5 bases at V and 0 bases at J, leaving 3 bases unmatched. Germline V lookup: CDR1 KGHSH, CDR2 LQKENI. CDR3 nucleotides: TGTGCCAGCTCATCCGACAGGGCTAACTATGGCTACACCTTC. Its translation is CASSSDRANYGYTF.

This clonotype has a count of ten or more. The rearrangement joins TRBV10-3 to TRBJ1-1, with 7 bases matching TRBD1. This CDR3 has 13 residues. Germline trimming cut 6 bases from V and 8 bases from J; bases unmatched to any gene: 9. Germline CDR1 reads ENHRY; CDR2 reads SYGVKD. The CDR3 region is CAISRQGSGEAFF. CDR3 in DNA: TGTGCCATCAGCCGACAGGGTTCGGGAGAAGCTTTCTTT.

As regards this clonotype: This may be a read error: a much more frequent sequence differs by one nucleotide. The chain employs TRBV28 and TRBJ2-1, with D possibly matching TRBD1 (6 bases). The germline V gene has CDR1 MDHEN and CDR2 SYDVKM. The CDR3 totals 15 residues. The CDR3 protein is CANSLQGPILAEQFF. Here the CDR3 DNA reads TGTGCCAACAGTTTACAGGGTCCCATCTTGGCTGAGCAGTTCTTC. The full variable domain, its missing parts supplied by reference TRBV28 and TRBJ2-1, is DVKVTQSSRYLVKRTGEKVFLECVQDMDHENMFWYRQDPGLGLRLIYFSYDVKMKEKGDIPEGYSVSREKKERFSLILESASTNQTSMYLCANSLQGPILAEQFFGPGTRLTVL.

The sample holds many counts of this clonotype. The J gene is TRBJ2-3, the V gene TRBV20-1, with TRBD2 identical over 7 bases. The ends lost 6 bases at V and 1 base at J; junction bases unmatched: 13. The germline V gene has CDR1 DFQATT and CDR2 SNEGSKA (reference sequence). The CDR3 is 16 residues long. CDR3 DNA sequence: TGCAGTGCCCCTGGGTTAGCGGGCTCCGGCACAGATACGCAGTATTTT. The encoded protein is CSAPGLAGSGTDTQYF.

This clonotype was detected many times. V and J are TRBV20-1 and TRBJ2-7, with TRBD1 identical over 8 bases. This CDR3 is 15 amino acids long. The V segment lost 6 bases and the J segment 6 bases; nucleotides outside the gene matches: 16. CDR1 DFQATT and CDR2 SNEGSKA come from the germline V gene (reference sequence). The CDR3: CSAQLNRGRPSEQYF. The CDR3 DNA is TGCAGTGCCCAACTAAACAGGGGGAGGCCAAGCGAGCAGTACTTC.

This clonotype showed up many times. The chain recombines TRBV9 with TRBJ1-1, with D unresolved. This CDR3 has 13 amino acids. V dropped 7 bases and J dropped 1 base, with 11 bases sitting between them. CDR1 is SGDLS and CDR2 is YYNGEE in the germline V gene. The CDR3: CASSGRSNTEAFF. The CDR3 DNA follows: TGTGCCAGCTCGGGCAGGTCGAACACTGAAGCTTTCTTT.

This clonotype was picked up many times. This chain links TRBV6-1 with TRBJ1-2, with unresolved D. This CDR3 comprises 14 residues. V gave up 5 bases and J gave up 8 bases, with 18 bases separating them. Germline V gives CDR1 MNHNS, CDR2 SASEGT. Here the CDR3 DNA reads TGTGCCAGCAGTCTTCAGGAATCTGAAAACGGCTACACCTTC. It is translated as CASSLQESENGYTF.

The sample holds many counts of this clonotype. The V and J genes are TRBV5-1 and TRBJ2-1; 9 positions agree with TRBD1. This CDR3 is 14 amino acids long. V lost 4 bases to trimming and J lost 8 bases; unmatched junction nucleotides: 7. Looked up from germline, CDR1 is SGHRS and CDR2 is YFSETQ. This chain's CDR3 is CASSHRGLRDEQFF. The CDR3 nucleotides are TGCGCCAGCAGCCACAGGGGGCTGCGTGATGAGCAGTTCTTC.

Comments on this clonotype: One base away lies a much larger clone, so this may be a sequencing read error. The genes are TRBV5-1 and TRBJ1-1; 8 nucleotides align to TRBD1. The CDR3 runs to 15 residues. Trimming at V came to 1 base and at J to 7 bases, leaving 9 bases not matched to a gene. In germline, CDR1 is SGHRS, CDR2 YFSETQ. CDR3 bases: TGCGCCAGCAGCTTGAGGGGACAGGTGGCTATTGAAGCTTTCTTT. Amino acids: CASSLRGQVAIEAFF.

This clonotype was seen many times. The J gene is TRBJ2-3, the V gene TRBV7-2; 9 bases align to TRBD2. With V trimmed by 0 bases and J by 5 bases, 6 bases remained unmatched. Germline V gives CDR1 SGHTA, CDR2 FQGNSA. The CDR3 consists of 16 residues. The CDR3 is CASSLAIGAGGDTQYF. CDR3 bases: TGTGCCAGCAGCTTAGCGATCGGAGCGGGAGGAGATACGCAGTATTTT.